Below are 19 T cell receptor beta chains sequenced from a single sample in a study of T-cell memory formation after mild COVID-19. In TCRdb, the 5' RACE reads were re-called with MiXCR into one record per CDR3 protein. The table has 390,000 or so distinct CDR3 sequences, roughly 15% seen once. Sequences were obtained from PBMCs or a T cell subset sorted from them (not recorded which). All receptors derive from a man between 18 and 35 years old who had mild COVID-19 (a few samples of this study predate the infection). Cell type and time point are not known.

The chain employs TRBV7-9 and TRBJ2-1; D is possibly TRBD1 (6 bases). CDR3 length: 14 residues. The ends were cut back, 0 bases at V and 9 bases at J, with 12 bases in the middle. Germline loops: CDR1 SEHNR, CDR2 FQNEAQ (reference sequence). CDR3 region: CASSLAVGAGEQFF. CDR3 bases: TGTGCCAGCAGCTTAGCTGTGGGGGCGGGTGAGCAGTTCTTC.

A few counts support this clonotype. V and J are TRBV6-2 or TRBV6-3 and TRBJ1-1; D uncertain. V lost 10 bases and J lost 2, with 14 bases in between. The germline gives CDR1 MNHEY, CDR2 SVGEGT. This CDR3 has 13 residues. This CDR3 is CATFPPGNTEAFF. CDR3 coding DNA: TGTGCCACCTTCCCCCCCGGAAACACTGAAGCTTTCTTT.

This clonotype was observed at least ten times. A read error may account for a junction end that differs from germline. The gene calls are TRBV4-3 and TRBJ2-3; D is perhaps TRBD2 (5 bases). CDR1 is LGHNA and CDR2 is YSLEER in the germline V gene. The CDR3 runs to 13 residues. The chain's CDR3 is CASSPPGADTQYF. CDR3 nucleotide sequence: TGTGCCAGCAGCCCGCCCGGGGCAGATACGCAGTATTTT.

CDR3 coding DNA: TGTGCCAGCAGCTTCGGGGGGGCAGGAGAGCAGTTCTTC. Translation gives CASSFGGAGEQFF. The J gene is TRBJ2-1, the V gene TRBV7-3; TRBD2 matches at 8 bases. V lost 3 bases, J lost 10 bases, and 5 bases stayed unmatched. Germline CDR1 SGHTA, CDR2 FQGTGA. This CDR3 has 13 residues.

This clonotype was counted between two and nine times. This chain connects TRBV5-1 to TRBJ2-5; weak D call: TRBD2 (5 bases). Trimming cost V 0 bases and J 2 bases, with 14 bases left between them. The CDR3 runs 16 residues. CDR1 is SGHRS and CDR2 is YFSETQ in the germline V gene. The CDR3 DNA reads as TGCGCCAGCAGCTTGGGGGCTGGGAGAATGCAAGAGACCCAGTACTTC. This sequence encodes CASSLGAGRMQETQYF. The whole variable domain, filled in from reference TRBV5-1 and TRBJ2-5, reads KAGVTQTPRYLIKTRGQQVTLSCSPISGHRSVSWYQQTPGQGLQFLFEYFSETQRNKGNFPGRFSGRQFSNSRSEMNVSTLELGDSALYLCASSLGAGRMQETQYFGPGTRLLVL.

The chain has TRBV7-2 and TRBJ2-3; 8 bases are shared with TRBD2. Germline values: CDR1 SGHTA, CDR2 FQGNSA. This CDR3 region has 16 residues. Trimming at V came to 1 base and at J to 2 bases, leaving 5 bases not matched to a gene. The CDR3 DNA reads TGTGCCAGCAGCTTAGATCTGCGGGGGGCCACAGATACGCAGTATTTT. The encoded protein is CASSLDLRGATDTQYF.

The V call is TRBV24-1, the J call TRBJ2-3, with 9 bases fitting TRBD2. The CDR3 has 16 amino acids. The germline gives CDR1 KGHDR, CDR2 SFDVKD. Losses at the gene ends were 3 bases for V and 0 bases for J; bases not matched to a gene: 3. The CDR3 DNA sequence: TGTGCCACCAGTGATCGAACTAGCGGGAGCACAGATACGCAGTATTTT. Its protein is CATSDRTSGSTDTQYF.

This clonotype was observed a single time. The gene calls are TRBV10-3 and TRBJ2-5, with D maybe TRBD2 (5 bases). From germline, CDR1 is ENHRY and CDR2 SYGVKD. CDR3 length: 11 amino acids. The V end was cut by 10 bases, the J end by 4 bases, with 10 bases between. The CDR3 nucleotides read TGTGCCACCGGACGGGGAGAGACCCAGTACTTC. Translation gives CATGRGETQYF.

The chain has TRBV18 and TRBJ1-2; 10 nucleotides line up with TRBD1. CDR3 length equals 16 residues. After removal of 2 bases from V and 2 bases from J, the junction contained 5 bases not matched to a gene. The germline gives CDR1 KGHSH, CDR2 LQKENI. Here the CDR3 reads CASSPVRDRGNYGYTF. CDR3 nucleotides: TGTGCCAGCTCACCAGTGCGGGACAGGGGCAACTATGGCTACACCTTC. Together with reference TRBV18 and TRBJ1-2, the CDR3 gives the full variable domain: NAGVMQNPRHLVRRRGQEARLRCSPMKGHSHVYWYRQLPEEGLKFMVYLQKENIIDESGMPKERFSAEFPKEGPSILRIQQVVRGDSAAYFCASSPVRDRGNYGYTFGSGTRLTVV.

This clonotype appeared a few times. The chain recombines TRBV12-3 or TRBV12-4 with TRBJ2-7; D unclear. The V gene lost 3 bases and the J gene lost 0 bases, with 6 bases spanning the gap. The length of the CDR3 is 13 residues. Written as DNA, the CDR3 is TGTGCCAGCAGTTTCTCGTTCTCCTACGAGCAGTACGTC. Its protein is CASSFSFSYEQYV.

The chain joins TRBV5-4 to TRBJ2-7; a possible D gene is TRBD1 (6 bases). V shed 0 bases and J shed 9 bases, with 13 bases lying between them. The germline V gene has CDR1 SGHNT and CDR2 YYREEE (reference sequence). This CDR3 has 13 residues. The CDR3 sequence is CASSLGQGMGQYF. In DNA, the CDR3 is TGTGCCAGCAGCTTGGGGCAGGGGATGGGGCAGTACTTC.

V and J are TRBV6-5 and TRBJ1-1; 7 nucleotides align to TRBD1. CDR1 and CDR2 from the germline V gene are MNHEY and SVGAGI. With 6 bases clipped from V and 1 base from J, the junction kept 5 bases outside the gene matches. This CDR3 has 14 amino acids. The DNA of the CDR3 is TGTGCCAGCAGCCCGGACAGGCGGAACACTGAAGCTTTCTTT. This sequence encodes CASSPDRRNTEAFF.

CDR3 nucleotides: TGTGCCAGCAGGGGACAGCAGACTAACTATGGCTACACCTTC. This sequence encodes CASRGQQTNYGYTF. The chain uses TRBV2 and TRBJ1-2, with TRBD1 matching over 7 bases. Germline CDR1 reads SNHLY; CDR2 reads FYNNEI. The J segment lost 0 bases and the V segment lost 6 bases, leaving 4 bases of the junction unmatched. CDR3 size: 14 residues.

This clonotype came up a few times. The chain has TRBV20-1 and TRBJ1-1; no clear D gene. CDR1 and CDR2 (germline): DFQATT, SNEGSKA (reference sequence). CDR3 size: 13 residues. The germline V and J ends were trimmed by 3 bases and 1 base, with 9 bases remaining between them. Here the CDR3 reads CSASVGTNTEAFF. The CDR3 DNA is TGCAGTGCTAGTGTGGGCACGAACACTGAAGCTTTCTTT.

The chain is built from TRBV7-9 and TRBJ2-3; D may be TRBD2 (6 bases). The CDR3 extends over 15 amino acids. Germline V gene lookup returns CDR1 SEHNR and CDR2 FQNEAQ (reference sequence). Between the trimmed V and J ends, which lost 7 bases and 4 bases, there was a span of 18 bases. CDR3 nucleotide sequence: TGTGCCAGCACCCCCGGTACTAGCATCGCAGATACGCAGTATTTT. Its translation is CASTPGTSIADTQYF.

The gene calls are TRBV12-3 or TRBV12-4 and TRBJ2-2; 10 bases match TRBD1. The CDR3 runs to 15 residues. Trimming took 5 bases from V and 6 from J; bases not matched to a gene: 6. CDR3 sequence reads: CASSRRGTGAGELFF. DNA of the CDR3: TGTGCCAGCAGTCGTCGGGGGACAGGGGCCGGGGAGCTGTTTTTT.

V usage is TRBV7-2 and J usage is TRBJ2-7; D may correspond to TRBD1 or TRBD2 (6 bases each). Germline V gives CDR1 SGHTA, CDR2 FQGNSA. The CDR3 has 15 amino acids. V lost 0 bases and J 2 bases, leaving 11 bases between the germline ends. The CDR3 DNA follows: TGTGCCAGCAGCTTAGCGGGGGGCGAACCCTACGAGCAGTACTTC. Translating it yields CASSLAGGEPYEQYF. Supplemented by reference TRBV7-2 and TRBJ2-7, the full variable domain reads GAGVSQSPSNKVTEKGKDVELRCDPISGHTALYWYRQSLGQGLEFLIYFQGNSAPDKSGLPSDRFSAERTGGSVSTLTIQRTQQEDSAVYLCASSLAGGEPYEQYFGPGTRLTVT.

The gene calls are TRBV12-3 or TRBV12-4 and TRBJ2-7; D is undetermined. The V gene lost 1 base and the J gene lost 2 bases, with 9 bases spanning the gap. This CDR3 is 14 amino acids long. The CDR3 DNA reads TGTGCCAGCAGTTTAGTTGTGGACCCCTACGAGCAGTACTTC. This sequence encodes CASSLVVDPYEQYF.

The rearrangement links TRBV7-3 to TRBJ2-5; 10 bases fit TRBD2. The J segment lost 5 bases and the V segment lost 6 bases, leaving 6 bases of the junction unmatched. The CDR3 length is 14 residues. Germline V gene lookup returns CDR1 SGHTA and CDR2 FQGTGA. The CDR3 nucleotides read TGTGCCAGCAGTCCCGGGACTAGCGAGGAGACCCAGTACTTC. Its protein product is CASSPGTSEETQYF.